This entry concerns a single TCR beta chain. No cognate antigen has been identified for it. Per-base qualities were not stored, and no clone one base away is much larger. The source of the sample is a study of cytomegalovirus exposure and HLA in healthy donors (TCRdb year 2017). Background on the whole study: According to an earlier analysis of several hundred of the donors, about 179 million T cells yielded 100 million or so unique TCR beta sequences and approximately 300 Gb of sequence data. Roughly 320 gigabases of sequencing data and approximately 92 million unique TCR sequences made up an early release that covered nearly 650 HLA-typed donors. Among the roughly 400 genotyped donors, about 83% belonged to the genetic ancestry cluster associated with self-reported Caucasian donors. The study was designed to test whether signatures of past pathogen exposure could be identified by cataloging public T cell receptors. The study used immunosequencing to profile the T cell repertoires of about 670 subjects and linked those repertoires to cytomegalovirus serostatus. A separate validation cohort of 90 to 150 different subjects was used in addition to the 666-subject first cohort. High-throughput TCR immunosequencing, statistical association of individual TCRs with disease status, and machine learning were combined to predict cytomegalovirus infection status. A later analysis re-analyzed previously published TCR beta repertoires from several hundred donors and added high-resolution HLA genotyping to study TCR occurrence patterns. Rather than using new phenotypic data, the later analysis identified candidate immune exposures from TCR beta sequences and from how often those sequences occurred across donors. An earlier analysis of 587 of the donors applied high-throughput TCR beta sequencing to assess whether each TCR beta V gene segment acted as functional or pseudogenic. Donor age, sex, ethnicity and CMV serostatus were collected together with the repertoire data. A later genetic analysis used genome-wide SNP genotypes for 398 of the 666 donors, treating that subset as a discovery cohort. All discovery cohort repertoires had been generated using a single sequencing platform. HLA typing included class I and class II loci at four-digit resolution. Typing coverage varied by locus: roughly 620-640 donors for A, B, C, DRB1 and DQB1; around 560 for DQA1; around 610 for DPA1; 450 to 480 for DPB1. About five DR-DQ haplotypes were treated as single units for association and clustering because of strong linkage in the cohort. Among roughly 370 genotyped donors of the cohort, an average of approximately 250,000 unique TCR beta nucleotide sequences were sequenced per donor, 15% to 20% of them non-productive. Findings and caveats that apply to the study as a whole: It was suggested by the authors that the approach could potentially be generalized to other disease states and immunological phenotypes. Some IMGT-functional V segments, including TRBV6-2 and TRBV6-3, could not be distinguished by the 87-base-pair reads and were therefore excluded. The classifier was reported to diagnose cytomegalovirus status with high specificity and sensitivity in both the original and validation cohorts. Linkage disequilibrium might explain the correlated functional status among segregating V segments, but an unknown experimental factor could not be excluded. HLA typing was unavailable for some donors at each locus, so association tests used only the typed subset. The earlier analysis of some 560 of the donors excluded over 15 rarely observed V segments, including chromosome 9 orphons, because counts were too low. In this cohort, only TCR beta chains were sequenced, and detectable features were limited by the absence of alpha or paired-chain data. Most CMV-associated TCR beta chains appeared to be HLA-restricted in a later analysis, and the HLA associations seemed to be driven largely by CMV exposure. Across donors, most TCR sequences were observed very rarely, whereas some public TCRs were present in many individuals. Broadly in line with IMGT annotations, most TCR beta V segments showed up in productive rearrangements about 87% or about 30% of the time in an earlier analysis of several hundred of the donors. In a later analysis, HLA-associated TCR beta chains showed more clonal expansion and lower generation probabilities than non-associated chains that were equally common. Sequencing depth was assumed to be roughly uniform across donors in the presence/absence analyses, though that assumption may not hold. A further reported finding was that TCR beta sequences accurately predicted the HLA-A and HLA-B alleles for most subjects in the first cohort. Several of the top co-occurrence clusters appeared to be linked to parvovirus B19, influenza, CMV and Epstein-Barr virus, according to a later analysis. In vitro tests confirmed that a few of the cytomegalovirus-associated TCR beta chains recognize cytomegalovirus antigens. V-gene and J-gene trimming of TCR beta chains was associated with a missense DCLRE1C variant in a later genetic analysis, and the association was replicated in an independent cohort. The study gave a list of about 170 TCR beta chains associated with cytomegalovirus. The only immune exposure information available for the cohort was CMV serostatus. A group of highly shared sequence variants was considered likely to be a technical artifact of the sequencing pipeline. Specific HLA alleles were associated with 15,000 to 20,000 TCR beta sequences at a false discovery rate of 0.05 in a later analysis. In a later genetic analysis, fewer N-insertions in productive TCRs were reported among donors in an Asian-associated ancestry cluster than the approximately 710-donor mean. In a later analysis, TCR association rates were found to vary across HLA loci, with the most associated TCRs seen for DRB1 alleles and the fewest for HLA-C alleles. When HLA alleles, especially DR and DQ, strongly co-occurred, TCR associations were difficult to assign to individual alleles.

Libraries were constructed by the immunoSEQ multiplex PCR assay. A mixture of 60 forward primers for TCR Vbeta segments and 13 reverse primers for TCR Jbeta segments was used in the multiplex PCR. The CDR3 region of rearranged TCR beta genes was amplified from genomic DNA with a multiplex PCR assay. On the Illumina HiSeq System, the amplified TCR beta libraries were sequenced as 87-base-pair reads. Per the authors' processing: In a later analysis, tens of millions of unique TCR beta chains were counted across the 690 or so repertoires, and approximately 9.9 million of these chains were shared by at least two donors. Raw reads were error-corrected and collapsed into unique sequences with a nearest-neighbor algorithm that merged closely related sequences to remove PCR and sequencing errors. V, D and J gene segments were assigned by aligning CDR3 sequences to IMGT reference sequences. For a sequence to be retained, at least a six-nucleotide match to both a V gene segment and a J gene segment was required. A rearrangement was called productive if the CDR3 had no stop codons and remained in frame with V and J, and every other rearrangement was called non-productive. Following IMGT convention, CDR3 was defined as the stretch from the second conserved V-encoded cysteine to the conserved J-encoded phenylalanine. The earlier analysis of roughly 590 of the donors excluded any sequence lacking an unambiguous match to a single V gene segment. In an earlier analysis of 500 to 750 of the donors, V segments were called functional above 56.7% productive rearrangements and were called segregating when the between-donor standard deviation exceeded 5%. To diagnose cytomegalovirus status from the catalog of TCR beta chain sequences, a statistical classification framework was built. V and J gene assignment, in a later analysis, came from comparing TCR nucleotide sequences with IMGT/GENE-DB human TR gene sequences. Using the TCRdist pipeline, a later analysis assigned CDR3 sequences along with most-parsimonious VDJ recombination scenarios. In a later analysis, each TCR beta chain was defined by its CDR3 amino acid sequence together with its V-gene family, and reads lacking a unique V-gene family were excluded. As a way to deal with suspected cross-contamination and a sequencing artifact, a later analysis dropped approximately 570 nucleotide sequences that were highly shared and had low generation probability. In a later analysis, a clonal expansion index was calculated for each public chain from normalized within-repertoire ranks of inferred template counts. In a later analysis, generation probabilities were computed using a VDJ recombination model fitted to out-of-frame rearrangements, and the results were checked against IGoR. A later analysis scored TCR-TCR, TCR-HLA and TCR-CMV co-occurrence with hypergeometric tests, applying a repertoire-size bias correction to TCR pairs. To estimate false discovery rates, a later analysis permuted the HLA or CMV assignments 20 times. In a later analysis, co-occurring TCRs were grouped with DBSCAN, and TCRdist sequence similarity was added when clustering was performed within HLA-allele-positive subsets. Co-occurrence clustering excluded repertoires with fewer than 30,000 or more than 120,000 public chains, plus five with anomalous nucleotide sharing. In its TCRdb copy, this immuneACCESS table keeps in-frame sequences only and misses some clones. Where compared with another copy, unresolved V genes explain less than half of these, and the others have no known cause. D and trimming were read from the DNA, whereas the V and J calls and clone size are those reported in that table. The sample has about 180,000 clones on record, roughly 78% of them singletons. The leading ten clones occupy under 2% of the sample.

The cohort consisted of hundreds of healthy bone marrow donors. Cohort members were all nominally healthy when sampled, although unrecorded immune exposures were likely present. The donor was CMV seronegative and was included in the group of a few hundred seronegative cohort members. A peripheral blood sample was collected from each donor, and TCR beta sequencing was performed on peripheral blood mononuclear cells. Genomic DNA extraction from the blood cell samples was performed with the Qiagen DNeasy Blood Extraction Kit. From the germline V gene, CDR1 is MNHEY and CDR2 is SVGAGI. The CDR3 starts with the cysteine, ends with the phenylalanine, and has 14 residues. Left in the record is the CDR3 DNA by itself, 42 bases read in frame from the first base. Here V drops 4 bases and J drops 5 bases, and the junction holds 6 bases not matched to any gene.

Specimen: PBMCs. The TCR comes from a woman aged 25 to 39 in good health and CMV-seronegative. The chain is made from TRBV6-5 and TRBJ2-5; 8 of the junction bases match TRBD1. The nucleotides are TGTGCCAGCAGTTCCTTGGACAGGGAGGAGACCCAGTACTTC. Its protein reads: CASSSLDREETQYF.